This TCR beta chain was recovered during a study of cytomegalovirus exposure and HLA in healthy donors. Whole-study findings and limits: Published work reported that the classifier diagnosed cytomegalovirus status with high specificity and sensitivity. TCR beta V segments were, for the most part, productive about 87% or about 30% of the time in an earlier analysis.

As to this clone: No antigen is known for it.

60 Vbeta and 13 Jbeta primers were used in PCR. Source study methods: The authors later counted around 80 million unique TCR beta chains, approximately 10 million of them shared. Using immunoSEQ multiplex PCR, the repertoire was profiled, and TCRdb retains in-frame clones only, with some absent. V and J calls and clone size follow that table, whereas D and trimming were derived from the DNA. This table holds about 200,000 clones, roughly 85% found once. Healthy individuals who donated bone marrow served as the donors. Germline CDR1 is GTSNPN and CDR2 is SVGIG (reference sequence). This CDR3 is 15 amino acids long. V was clipped by 1 base and J by 3 bases; unmatched bases: 5.

Sequencing was performed on PBMCs. The rearrangement links TRBV30 to TRBJ1-2; 10 positions agree with TRBD1. This TCR was sampled from a woman between 18 and 30 years old in good health and CMV-seronegative. The CDR3 reads CAWSDPTGGDYGYTF. In DNA, the CDR3 is TGTGCCTGGAGTGACCCGACAGGGGGCGACTATGGCTACACCTTC.